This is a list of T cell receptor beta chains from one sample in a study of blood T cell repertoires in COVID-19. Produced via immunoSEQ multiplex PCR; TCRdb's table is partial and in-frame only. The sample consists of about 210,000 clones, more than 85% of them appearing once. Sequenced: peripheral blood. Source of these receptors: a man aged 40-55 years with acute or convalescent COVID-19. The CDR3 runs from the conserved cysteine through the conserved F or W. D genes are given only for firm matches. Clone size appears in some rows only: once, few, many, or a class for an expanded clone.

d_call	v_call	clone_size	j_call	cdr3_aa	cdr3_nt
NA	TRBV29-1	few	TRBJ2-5	CSGEKRETQYF	TGCAGCGGAGAGAAGCGAGAGACCCAGTACTTC
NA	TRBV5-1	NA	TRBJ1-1	CASSVGTLPEGAFF	TGCGCCAGCAGCGTTGGGACCCTCCCGGAGGGAGCTTTCTTT
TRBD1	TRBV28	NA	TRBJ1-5	CASNLGTIQGSNQPQHF	TGTGCCAGCAACCTAGGGACCATACAGGGGAGCAATCAGCCCCAGCATTTT
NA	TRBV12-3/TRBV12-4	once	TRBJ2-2	CASSSTVPGELFF	TGTGCCAGCAGCTCTACAGTGCCCGGGGAGCTGTTTTTT
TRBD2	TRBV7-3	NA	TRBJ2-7	CASVKRGRLAGGYDYEQYF	TGTGCCAGCGTAAAGAGGGGGAGACTAGCGGGAGGATATGACTACGAGCAGTACTTC
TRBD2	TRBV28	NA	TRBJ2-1	CASSSPGTIGNEQFF	TGTGCCAGCAGTTCCCCGGGGACTATCGGCAATGAGCAGTTCTTC
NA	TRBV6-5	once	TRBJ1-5	CASSSGRPNQPQHF	TGTGCCAGCAGCTCAGGGCGGCCCAATCAGCCCCAGCATTTT
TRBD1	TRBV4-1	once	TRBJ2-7	CASSQGARGTGVNEQYF	TGCGCCAGCAGCCAAGGGGCCCGCGGGACAGGAGTTAACGAGCAGTACTTC
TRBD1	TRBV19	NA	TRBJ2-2	CASTRPGQGIAGELFF	TGTGCCAGTACGAGACCGGGACAGGGGATCGCCGGGGAGCTGTTTTTT
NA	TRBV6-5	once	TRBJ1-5	CASILRAGNQPQHF	TGTGCCAGCATCTTGAGGGCTGGCAATCAGCCCCAGCATTTT
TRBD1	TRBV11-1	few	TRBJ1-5	CASSRDRGSPQHF	TGTGCCAGCAGCCGGGACAGGGGGTCGCCCCAGCATTTT
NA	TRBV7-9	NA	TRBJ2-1	CASSFPHSPQGSYNEQFF	TGTGCCAGCAGCTTTCCCCACTCGCCACAGGGCTCCTACAATGAGCAGTTCTTC
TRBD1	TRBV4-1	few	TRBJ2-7	CASSHAGGLYEQYF	TGCGCCAGCAGCCATGCAGGGGGTCTCTACGAGCAGTACTTC
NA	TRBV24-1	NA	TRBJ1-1	CATHAGRMNTEAFF	TGTGCCACCCACGCCGGGAGAATGAACACTGAAGCTTTCTTT
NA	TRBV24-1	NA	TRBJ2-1	CATSGGRAGNYNEQFF	TGTGCCACCAGTGGGGGTAGGGCGGGGAACTACAATGAGCAGTTCTTC
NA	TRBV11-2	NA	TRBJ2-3	CASSFGGFGTDTQYF	TGTGCCAGCAGCTTCGGAGGGTTTGGCACAGATACGCAGTATTTT
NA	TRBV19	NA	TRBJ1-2	CADPGPGRALGYTF	TGTGCGGACCCCGGACCTGGCAGGGCATTAGGCTACACCTTC
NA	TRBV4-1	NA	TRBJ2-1	CASSQELPRYNEQFF	TGCGCCAGCAGCCAAGAGCTACCGCGGTACAATGAGCAGTTCTTC
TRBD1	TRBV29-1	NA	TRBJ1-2	CSVEAQGKSYGYTF	TGCAGCGTTGAAGCACAGGGGAAGAGCTATGGCTACACCTTC
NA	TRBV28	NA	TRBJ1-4	CASTRDRPGGEKLFF	TGTGCCTCAACAAGGGACCGTCCGGGAGGTGAAAAACTGTTTTTT
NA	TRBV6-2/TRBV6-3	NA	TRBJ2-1	CASSALQVKSYDEQFF	TGTGCCAGCAGCGCTTTACAGGTTAAGTCATATGATGAGCAGTTCTTC
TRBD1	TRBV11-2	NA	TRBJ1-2	CASSRDRADGYTF	TGTGCCAGCAGCCGGGACAGGGCCGATGGCTACACCTTC
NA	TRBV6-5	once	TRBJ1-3	CASRREFFSGNTIYF	TGTGCCAGCCGAAGAGAATTTTTCTCTGGAAACACCATATATTTT
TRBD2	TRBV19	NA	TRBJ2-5	CAAGGGDFQETQYF	TGTGCCGCGGGGGGCGGGGACTTCCAAGAGACCCAGTACTTC
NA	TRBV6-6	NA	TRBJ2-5	CASSQVGTHKETQYF	TGTGCCAGCAGTCAGGTTGGGACTCATAAAGAGACCCAGTACTTC
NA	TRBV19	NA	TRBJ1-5	CASSFISDPPGQPQHF	TGTGCCAGTAGTTTTATATCCGATCCCCCAGGTCAGCCCCAGCATTTT
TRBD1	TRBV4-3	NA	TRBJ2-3	CASSQESTGGIVF	TGCGCCAGCAGCCAAGAGTCTACAGGGGGTATAGTTTTT
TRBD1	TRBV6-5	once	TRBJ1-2	CASRDTGQGVYGYTF	TGTGCCAGCAGAGACACGGGACAGGGCGTATACGGCTACACCTTC
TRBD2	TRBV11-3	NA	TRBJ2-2	CASSPLLGAGGRRTGELFF	TGTGCCAGCAGCCCCCTCTTGGGGGCGGGAGGGAGGAGAACCGGGGAGCTGTTTTTT
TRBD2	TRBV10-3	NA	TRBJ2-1	CANQTSGRNEQFF	TGTGCCAACCAAACTAGCGGGAGAAATGAGCAGTTCTTC
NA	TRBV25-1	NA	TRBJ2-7	CASSPTVYEQYF	TGTGCCAGCAGCCCGACAGTCTACGAGCAGTACTTC
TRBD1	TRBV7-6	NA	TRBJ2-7	CASSNGQGTYEQYF	TGTGCCAGCAGCAACGGACAGGGGACGTACGAGCAGTACTTC
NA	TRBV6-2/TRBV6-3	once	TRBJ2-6	CASSYGGTANSGANVLTF	TGTGCCAGCAGTTACGGGGGGACAGCCAACTCTGGGGCCAACGTCCTGACTTTC
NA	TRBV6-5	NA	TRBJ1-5	CASSPALRGQPQHF	TGTGCCAGCAGTCCCGCCCTTCGAGGTCAGCCCCAGCATTTT
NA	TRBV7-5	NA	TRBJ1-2	CVRSFNPGVMNNYGYTF	TGTGTCAGAAGCTTTAACCCAGGGGTCATGAATAACTATGGCTACACCTTC
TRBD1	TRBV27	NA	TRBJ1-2	CASSPNRGELLYGYTF	TGTGCCAGCAGTCCGAACAGGGGCGAACTACTCTATGGCTACACCTTC
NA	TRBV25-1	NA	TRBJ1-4	CASGLQGNEKLFF	TGTGCCAGCGGGCTCCAGGGGAACGAAAAACTGTTTTTT
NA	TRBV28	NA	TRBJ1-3	CASSFRGAGNTIYF	TGTGCCAGCAGTTTCCGGGGAGCTGGAAACACCATATATTTT
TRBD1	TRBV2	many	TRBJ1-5	CASSDDRVGNQPQHF	TGTGCCAGCAGTGACGACAGGGTCGGCAATCAGCCCCAGCATTTT
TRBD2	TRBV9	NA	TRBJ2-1	CASSPVGSGITYNEQFF	TGTGCCAGCAGCCCCGTCGGTAGCGGGATAACCTACAATGAGCAGTTCTTC